This entry lists 32 T cell receptor beta chains sequenced from one sample in a study of T-cell memory formation after mild COVID-19. TCRdb re-called the 5' RACE reads through MiXCR, storing one row per CDR3 protein. The sample includes under 650,000 distinct CDR3 sequences, about a sixth of them seen just once. Source material: PBMCs or a T cell subset sorted from them (not recorded which). The receptors were sampled from an adult woman who had mild COVID-19 (a few samples of this study predate the infection). Cell type and time point are not known.

The table lists this clonotype with a count of one. The chain employs TRBV7-9 and TRBJ1-2; no firm D call. Trimming cost V 4 bases and J 0 bases, with 12 bases left between them. This CDR3 region has 15 residues. Germline V CDR1 and CDR2: SEHNR, FQNEAQ (reference sequence). CDR3 in DNA: TGTGCCAGCAGCTCCTTGACACATTCTAACTATGGCTACACCTTC. This translates into CASSSLTHSNYGYTF.

The DNA for the CDR3 is TGTGCCAGCAGCAGACAGGGCCTGGGGGAAGAGACCCAGTACTTC. Encoded protein: CASSRQGLGEETQYF. This chain uses TRBV6-5 with TRBJ2-5, with 7 bases matching TRBD1. V shed 6 bases and J 3 bases; nucleotides not matched to a gene: 10. CDR1 is MNHEY, CDR2 SVGAGI, per germline. The CDR3 is 15 amino acids.

The chain employs TRBV20-1 and TRBJ2-3; TRBD2 matches 15 bases. With V trimmed by 5 bases and J by 4 bases, 7 bases remained unmatched. CDR1 is DFQATT, CDR2 SNEGSKA, per germline (reference sequence). The CDR3 extends over 16 amino acids. DNA for the CDR3: TGCAGTGCTGCCCCGGGACTAGCGGGGGGATCAGATACGCAGTATTTT. Translating gives CSAAPGLAGGSDTQYF.

This clonotype was seen a handful of times. V and J are TRBV10-2 and TRBJ2-7; TRBD1 agrees at 10 bases. CDR1 and CDR2 from the germline V gene are WSHSY and SAAADI. This CDR3 is built from 13 residues. J lost 9 bases, V lost 6 bases, and 8 bases had no gene match. The CDR3 is CASRRDRGEWQYF. The CDR3 bases are TGCGCCAGCAGACGGGACAGGGGAGAGTGGCAGTACTTC.

The chain employs TRBV5-5 and TRBJ2-7; the D gene is possibly TRBD2 (7 bases). This CDR3 comprises 13 residues. With 3 bases removed from V and 6 bases from J, the gap between germline ends came to 13 bases. Germline CDR1 is SGHKS and CDR2 is YYEKEE (reference sequence). CDR3: CASSWGGQGEQYF. CDR3 coding DNA: TGTGCCAGCAGCTGGGGGGGACAAGGCGAGCAGTACTTC. The full variable domain, its missing parts supplied by reference TRBV5-5 and TRBJ2-7, is DAGVTQSPTHLIKTRGQQVTLRCSPISGHKSVSWYQQVLGQGPQFIFQYYEKEERGRGNFPDRFSARQFPNYSSELNVNALLLGDSALYLCASSWGGQGEQYFGPGTRLTVT.

A few counts support this clonotype. The chain carries TRBV5-1 and TRBJ2-7; 9 bases match TRBD1. The CDR3 runs to 14 residues. Germline V gene lookup returns CDR1 SGHRS and CDR2 YFSETQ. The V and J ends lost 3 bases and 2 bases, in that order; junction bases with no gene match: 3. CDR3 residues: CASSWGDRAYEQYF. In DNA form, the CDR3 reads TGCGCCAGCAGCTGGGGGGACAGGGCCTACGAGCAGTACTTC. The full variable domain, rest sourced from reference TRBV5-1 and TRBJ2-7, is KAGVTQTPRYLIKTRGQQVTLSCSPISGHRSVSWYQQTPGQGLQFLFEYFSETQRNKGNFPGRFSGRQFSNSRSEMNVSTLELGDSALYLCASSWGDRAYEQYFGPGTRLTVT.

Many counts were recorded for this clonotype. This chain uses TRBV7-3 with TRBJ2-3; TRBD1 or TRBD2 may be the D gene (6 bases each). Germline assignment: CDR1 SGHTA and CDR2 FQGTGA. This CDR3 is built from 15 residues. Trimming left V 6 bases short and J 0 bases short, with 13 bases between. The CDR3 region is CASRLTGRSTDTQYF. The CDR3 DNA is TGTGCCAGCAGACTCACAGGGAGGAGCACAGATACGCAGTATTTT.

The chain recombines TRBV5-1 with TRBJ2-3; perhaps TRBD2 as D (5 bases). Germline V CDR1 and CDR2: SGHRS, YFSETQ. Trimming shortened V by 8 bases and J by 0 bases, and 19 bases separated the two germline ends. The CDR3 extends over 16 amino acids. The CDR3 loop reads CASSPKTRTSTDTQYF. For the CDR3, the DNA is TGCGCCAGTTCCCCGAAAACAAGGACTAGCACAGATACGCAGTATTTT.

This chain uses TRBV5-8 with TRBJ2-7; no reliable D call. Trimming took 5 bases from V and 7 from J, leaving 13 bases between them. The CDR3 is 12 residues long. CDR1 and CDR2 from the germline V gene are SGHTS and YDEGEE. The CDR3: CASRLGSREQYF. CDR3 coding DNA: TGTGCCAGCAGGCTAGGGTCGCGGGAGCAGTACTTC.

In this sample, this clonotype turned up a few times. This chain uses TRBV11-1 with TRBJ2-1; D is uncertain. The CDR3 length is 15 residues. CDR1 SGHAT and CDR2 FQDESV come from the germline V gene (reference sequence). V was cut by 0 bases and J by 2 bases, with 8 bases left in between. The CDR3 nucleotides read TGTGCCAGCAGCTTAGCGCAGGTGCCCTACAATGAGCAGTTCTTC. Protein product: CASSLAQVPYNEQFF.

The sample holds many counts of this clonotype. The V call is TRBV30, the J call TRBJ2-6; D is uncertain. This CDR3 is 14 amino acids long. Germline V gene data show CDR1 as GTSNPN and CDR2 as SVGIG (reference sequence). Trimming stripped 2 bases from V and 0 bases from J, with 5 bases between. This CDR3 reads CAWSFGSGANVLTF. The CDR3 nucleotides read TGTGCCTGGAGTTTTGGCTCTGGGGCCAACGTCCTGACTTTC. The full variable domain, rest sourced from reference TRBV30 and TRBJ2-6, is SQTIHQWPATLVQPVGSPLSLECTVEGTSNPNLYWYRQAAGRGLQLLFYSVGIGQISSEVPQNLSASRPQDRQFILSSKKLLLSDSGFYLCAWSFGSGANVLTFGAGSRLTVL.

This clonotype was seen a handful of times. This chain links TRBV5-1 with TRBJ2-1; the D gene is possibly TRBD2 (6 bases). From germline, CDR1 is SGHRS and CDR2 YFSETQ. This CDR3 spans 13 amino acids. V was clipped by 0 bases and J by 15 bases, with 16 bases between them. In nucleotides, the CDR3 is TGCGCCAGCAGCTTGGAATCGTCGGGGGATGGGTTCTTC. It encodes CASSLESSGDGFF.

The chain has TRBV7-9 and TRBJ2-5, with a weak D call TRBD2 (6 bases). The germline CDR1 and CDR2 sequences are SEHNR and FQNEAQ (reference sequence). This CDR3 has 13 residues. The V end lost 4 bases, the J end lost 9 bases, and 15 bases lay between the germline ends. The CDR3 loop is CASSSPGGSAQYF. CDR3 bases: TGTGCCAGCAGCTCCCCCGGAGGGTCGGCCCAGTACTTC.

This chain uses TRBV5-5 with TRBJ2-3; no reliable D call. The length of the CDR3 is 14 residues. Germline assignment: CDR1 SGHKS and CDR2 YYEKEE (reference sequence). Trimming shortened V by 1 base and J by 6 bases, and 12 bases separated the two germline ends. The CDR3 sequence: CASSLRPLKDTQYF. The CDR3 DNA sequence: TGTGCCAGCAGCTTGAGGCCGTTGAAGGATACGCAGTATTTT.

This clonotype was observed a few times. The J gene is TRBJ1-1, the V gene TRBV6-5, with D hard to call. The CDR3 has 12 amino acids. Looked up from germline, CDR1 is MNHEY and CDR2 is SVGAGI. Between the trimmed V and J ends, which lost 7 bases and 8 bases, there was a span of 14 bases. The CDR3 spells CASKRLGGEAFF. The CDR3 DNA reads as TGTGCCAGCAAACGCCTTGGTGGGGAAGCTTTCTTT.

The chain uses TRBV10-3 and TRBJ1-1; a weak D match, TRBD1 (6 bases). CDR3 size: 16 residues. V lost 3 bases to trimming and J lost 3 bases, with 17 bases between them. Germline V gene lookup returns CDR1 ENHRY and CDR2 SYGVKD. The CDR3 region has the DNA TGTGCCATCAGTGAATTTTGGGGGCGGGTCGACACTGAAGCTTTCTTT. Translated, it gives CAISEFWGRVDTEAFF.

The chain combines TRBV27 with TRBJ2-7; no definite D call. Germline V gene sequence: CDR1 MNHEY, CDR2 SMNVEV (reference sequence). V shed 2 bases and J shed 4 bases, with 15 bases lying between them. The CDR3 loop spans 15 amino acids. CDR3 sequence (DNA): TGTGCCAGCAGTTTAGGGTCCGACGCTGCGTACGAGCAGTACTTC. Its protein product is CASSLGSDAAYEQYF.

Worth noting for this clonotype: A read error may produce the germline difference seen at one junction end. This chain uses TRBV4-1 with TRBJ2-5; D might be TRBD1 or TRBD2, each matching 5 bases. This CDR3 has 11 amino acids. CDR1 and CDR2 from the germline V gene are MGHRA and YSYEKL. The CDR3 sequence is CASRWGETQYF. CDR3 nucleotides: TGTGCCAGCAGATGGGGGGAGACCCAGTACTTC.

The table lists this clonotype with many counts. This chain links TRBV7-9 with TRBJ2-7; the D gene is possibly TRBD1 (6 bases). The CDR3 covers 13 residues. Trimming took 5 bases from V and 3 from J, leaving 11 bases between them. Germline CDR1 reads SEHNR; CDR2 reads FQNEAQ (reference sequence). CDR3 region: CASSRRDNYEQYF. The CDR3 nucleotides are TGTGCCAGCAGCCGCAGGGACAACTACGAGCAGTACTTC.

The chain employs TRBV2 and TRBJ2-2; TRBD1 might be the D (5 bases). The CDR3 runs 14 residues. V shed 6 bases and J shed 6 bases, with 14 bases lying between them. The V gene's germline CDR1 is SNHLY and CDR2 FYNNEI. The CDR3 DNA reads as TGTGCCAGCAGCTTAGGGGCGCGATCCGGGGAGCTGTTTTTT. As protein: CASSLGARSGELFF. The variable domain in full, with the rest retrieved from reference TRBV2 and TRBJ2-2, is EPEVTQTPSHQVTQMGQEVILRCVPISNHLYFYWYRQILGQKVEFLVSFYNNEISEKSEIFDDQFSVERPDGSNFTLKIRSTKLEDSAMYFCASSLGARSGELFFGEGSRLTVL.

The rearrangement links TRBV6-2 or TRBV6-3 to TRBJ2-3, with D uncertain. V dropped 8 bases and J dropped 3 bases, with 15 bases sitting between them. The germline V gene has CDR1 MNHEY and CDR2 SVGEGT. The CDR3 spans 14 residues. CDR3 coding DNA: TGTGCCAGCGAGGCAGGTACCCGTACAGATACGCAGTATTTT. It translates to CASEAGTRTDTQYF.

The chain couples TRBV5-1 to TRBJ2-5; D possibly uses TRBD1 or TRBD2 (5 bases each). This CDR3 spans 16 amino acids. Germline V gives CDR1 SGHRS, CDR2 YFSETQ. Trimming took off 2 bases at V and 2 bases at J, with 16 bases between the two ends. Written as DNA, the CDR3 is TGCGCCAGCAGCTTTACGGGACGACCACGGCAAGAGACCCAGTACTTC. Residues: CASSFTGRPRQETQYF.

This clonotype was seen more than once but under ten times. The V gene is TRBV6-5, the J gene TRBJ1-1; D might be TRBD1 (5 bases). Trimming pared 6 bases from V and 9 bases from J, leaving 32 bases between. This CDR3 contains 18 residues. Germline loops: CDR1 MNHEY, CDR2 SVGAGI. CDR3 sequence (DNA): TGTGCCAGCAGCCTAACGTCCGTACCGGGACCGAAGGTGTCCCAAGCTTTCTTT. The encoded protein is CASSLTSVPGPKVSQAFF.

This clonotype was observed a handful of times. The genes are TRBV7-8 and TRBJ1-1, with TRBD1 as a possible D gene (6 bases). This CDR3 has 15 residues. Germline V gene sequence: CDR1 SGHVS, CDR2 FQNEAQ. Trimming removed 7 bases at V and 3 bases at J, with 18 bases between. The CDR3 DNA sequence: TGTGCCAGCACCCTCCGTAGGACAGCGGACACTGAAGCTTTCTTT. Its protein product is CASTLRRTADTEAFF.

The genes are TRBV4-1 and TRBJ1-2; D is possibly TRBD1 (6 bases). V was pared by 5 bases and J by 7 bases, with 20 bases between. Germline CDR1 MGHRA, CDR2 YSYEKL. CDR3 size: 15 residues. The chain's CDR3 is CASSVRTAMEGGYTF. CDR3 nucleotides: TGCGCCAGCAGCGTCCGGACAGCCATGGAGGGTGGCTACACCTTC.

A few counts support this clonotype. The gene calls are TRBV20-1 and TRBJ2-7; 9 bases match TRBD2. This CDR3 comprises 15 residues. J was trimmed by 6 bases and V by 2 bases; bases with no gene match: 11. Germline V CDR1 and CDR2: DFQATT, SNEGSKA (reference sequence). As DNA, the CDR3 is TGCAGTGCTAGATCAGTAGCGGGGGAGGGGAGCGAGCAGTACTTC. Residues: CSARSVAGEGSEQYF.

This clonotype was observed once. The chain recombines TRBV18 with TRBJ2-7; a possible D gene is TRBD2 (6 bases). Trimming removed 3 bases at V and 9 bases at J, with 12 bases between. CDR1 and CDR2 (germline): KGHSH, LQKENI. CDR3 length equals 12 residues. CDR3 bases: TGTGCCAGCTCACCCGCCGGGGGTGGGCAGTACTTC. Translating gives CASSPAGGGQYF.

This clonotype showed up just a few times. The CDR3 sequence: CASSQDLKGGYTF. The DNA of the CDR3 is TGCGCCAGCAGCCAAGATCTGAAGGGTGGCTACACCTTC. The V and J genes are TRBV4-3 and TRBJ1-2; D remains unclear. The length of the CDR3 is 13 residues. The V end was cut by 0 bases, the J end by 7 bases, with 9 bases between. Per germline, CDR1 LGHNA and CDR2 YSLEER.

V and J are TRBV7-9 and TRBJ2-1, with TRBD2 matching over 8 bases. CDR3 size: 13 residues. CDR1 and CDR2 (germline): SEHNR, FQNEAQ (reference sequence). Losses at the gene ends were 11 bases for V and 3 bases for J; bases not matched to a gene: 6. CDR3 sequence: CASLAGNYNEQFF. CDR3 nucleotide sequence: TGTGCCTCGTTAGCGGGGAACTACAATGAGCAGTTCTTC.

This clonotype showed up many times. A read error may account for a junction end that differs from germline. The gene calls are TRBV12-3 or TRBV12-4 and TRBJ2-5; 11 nucleotides align to TRBD2. The CDR3 loop spans 13 amino acids. The CDR3 loop reads CASSLAGGSTQYF. In DNA form, the CDR3 reads TGTGCCAGCAGTCTAGCGGGAGGTTCTACCCAGTACTTC.

This clonotype was counted between two and nine times. The CDR3 DNA reads as TGTGCCAGCAGCGCTTCAGGGGTTGCCGGGGAGCTGTTTTTT. Its translation is CASSASGVAGELFF. J is TRBJ2-2 and V is TRBV7-3; possible D gene TRBD1, 6 bases. V lost 5 bases to trimming and J lost 6 bases, with 13 bases between them. Per germline, CDR1 SGHTA and CDR2 FQGTGA. There are 14 residues in the CDR3.

A few counts support this clonotype. The chain combines TRBV25-1 with TRBJ1-2; a possible D gene is TRBD1 (5 bases). CDR1 and CDR2 (germline): MGHDK, SYGVNS. The CDR3 runs to 13 residues. The V and J ends lost 5 bases and 4 bases respectively, with 11 bases between them. The CDR3 sequence: CASSRQGLYGYTF. DNA of the CDR3: TGTGCCAGCAGTCGGCAGGGCCTCTATGGCTACACCTTC.